This T cell receptor (beta chain) was sequenced during a study of T cell responses to AZD1222 COVID-19 vaccine. For the study at large: Investigators merged groups given second doses at roughly 4 or roughly 12 weeks. Study-wide results and limits: Spike-specific TCR breadth and depth both grew after two AZD1222 doses. Females outnumbered males among donors, who were mostly white British; clonal diversity was possibly underestimated. Seropositivity was recorded at baseline in only 6 or 7 AZD1222 recipients.

The ends were cut back, 5 bases at V and 4 bases at J, with 13 bases in the middle. Germline V gene data show CDR1 as LNHDA and CDR2 as SQIVND (reference sequence). The CDR3 has 14 amino acids. Points on this clone: What it recognizes is unknown.

The protocol was immunoSEQ multiplex PCR, while the TCRdb copy is restricted to in-frame clones and leaves out a portion. This table holds about 130,000 clones, about 90% found once. This TCR was recovered from an adult in good health. Sequenced here: peripheral blood, sampled on day 0 of AZD1222 vaccination. This rearrangement joins TRBV19 to TRBJ2-3; D may be TRBD2 (6 bases). CDR3 region: CASSPSDYADTQYF. The CDR3 coding sequence is TGTGCCAGTAGTCCATCGGACTATGCAGATACGCAGTATTTT.